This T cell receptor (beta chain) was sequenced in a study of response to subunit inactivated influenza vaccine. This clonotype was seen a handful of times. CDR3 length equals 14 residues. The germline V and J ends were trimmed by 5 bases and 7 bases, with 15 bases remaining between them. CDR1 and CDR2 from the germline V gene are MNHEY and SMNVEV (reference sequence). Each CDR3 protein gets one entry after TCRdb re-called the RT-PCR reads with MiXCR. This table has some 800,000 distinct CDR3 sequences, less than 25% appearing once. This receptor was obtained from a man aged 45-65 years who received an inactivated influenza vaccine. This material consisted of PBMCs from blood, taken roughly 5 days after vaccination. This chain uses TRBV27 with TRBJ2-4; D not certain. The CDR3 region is CASSPFQPANIQYF. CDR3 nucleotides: TGTGCCAGCAGTCCGTTCCAACCCGCGAACATTCAGTACTTC.